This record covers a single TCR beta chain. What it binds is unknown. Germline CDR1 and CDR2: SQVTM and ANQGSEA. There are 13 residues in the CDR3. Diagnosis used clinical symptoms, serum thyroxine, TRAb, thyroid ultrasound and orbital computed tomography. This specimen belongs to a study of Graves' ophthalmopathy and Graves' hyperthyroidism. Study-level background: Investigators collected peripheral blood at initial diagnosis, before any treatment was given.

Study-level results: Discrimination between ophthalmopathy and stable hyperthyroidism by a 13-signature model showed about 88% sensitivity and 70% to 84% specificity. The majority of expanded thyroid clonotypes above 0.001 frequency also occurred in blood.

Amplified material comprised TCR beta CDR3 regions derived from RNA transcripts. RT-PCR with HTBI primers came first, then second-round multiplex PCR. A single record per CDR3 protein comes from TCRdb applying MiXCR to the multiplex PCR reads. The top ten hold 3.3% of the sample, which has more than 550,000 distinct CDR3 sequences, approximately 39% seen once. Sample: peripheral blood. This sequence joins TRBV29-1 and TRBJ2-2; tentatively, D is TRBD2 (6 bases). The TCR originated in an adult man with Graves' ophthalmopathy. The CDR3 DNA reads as TGCAACGTAGACGGGAGTGCCGCCGGGGAGCTGTTTTTT. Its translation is CNVDGSAAGELFF.